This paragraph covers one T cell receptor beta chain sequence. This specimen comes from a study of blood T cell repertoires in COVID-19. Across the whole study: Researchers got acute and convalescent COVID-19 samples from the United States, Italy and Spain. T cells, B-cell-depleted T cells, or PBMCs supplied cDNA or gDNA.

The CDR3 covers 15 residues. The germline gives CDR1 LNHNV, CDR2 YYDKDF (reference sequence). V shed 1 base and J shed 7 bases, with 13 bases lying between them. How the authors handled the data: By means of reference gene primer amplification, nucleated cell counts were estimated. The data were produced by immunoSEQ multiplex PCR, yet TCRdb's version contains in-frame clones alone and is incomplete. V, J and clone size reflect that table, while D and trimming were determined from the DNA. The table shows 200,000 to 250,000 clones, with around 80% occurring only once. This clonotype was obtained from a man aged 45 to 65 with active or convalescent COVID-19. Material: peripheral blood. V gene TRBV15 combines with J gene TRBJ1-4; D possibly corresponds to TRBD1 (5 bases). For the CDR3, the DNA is TGTGCCACCAGCAGAGGTGGGGCCTACATTGAAAAACTGTTTTTT. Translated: CATSRGGAYIEKLFF. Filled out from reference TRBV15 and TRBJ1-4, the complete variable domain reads DAMVIQNPRYQVTQFGKPVTLSCSQTLNHNVMYWYQQKSSQAPKLLFHYYDKDFNNEADTPDNFQSRRPNTSFCFLDIRSPGLGDTAMYLCATSRGGAYIEKLFFGSGTQLSVL.